This TCR beta chain was sequenced during a study of blood T cells in healthy people across ages. Study-level findings and limits: Roughly linearly, TCR beta diversity per million T cells fell as age increased.

CDR1 is KGHDR, CDR2 SFDVKD, per germline. V trimming: 4 bases; J trimming: 4 bases; junction bases outside the gene matches: 3. The CDR3 contains 16 residues. Primed by a sample-barcoded 5' primer and a J-beta primer mix, a second PCR proceeded for 7 to 11 cycles. Each cDNA molecule carried a tag from a template-switch adaptor that contained 12 random nucleotides. Each CDR3 protein gets one entry after TCRdb re-called the 5' RACE reads with MiXCR. The sample has about 1.8 million distinct CDR3 sequences, around 50% seen once; the top ten hold approximately 2.1%. Donors were systemically healthy Caucasian individuals from Russia aged about 6 to 100 years. About this clonotype itself: Its antigen is currently unknown.

What was sequenced was blood. This clonotype was sampled from a woman in her thirties or forties in good health. The rearrangement joins TRBV24-1 to TRBJ2-1; TRBD2 matches 13 bases. CDR3 bases: TGTGCCACCAGTGAGACTAGCGGGGGGCTATACAATGAGCAGTTCTTC. Protein product: CATSETSGGLYNEQFF.